This T cell receptor (beta chain) was profiled in a study of blood T cell repertoires in COVID-19. Turning to the study itself: Whether acute or convalescent, the COVID-19 samples came from the United States, Italy and Spain.

The CDR3 extends over 11 amino acids. Deletions cut 3 bases from V and 1 base from J, with 4 bases between. Germline loops: CDR1 GTSNPN, CDR2 SVGIG (reference sequence). Which cohort a participant joined came from the clinical history participants gave. Libraries were prepared by immunoSEQ multiplex PCR; TCRdb keeps only in-frame clonotypes and omits some of them. The table has 200,000 to 300,000 clones, about 87% seen once. The sample comprised PBMCs or T cells enriched from blood (not recorded which). The chain has TRBV30 and TRBJ2-7; D ambiguous. The source of this sequence is a woman between 35 and 50 years old with acute COVID-19. The CDR3 here is CAWRASYEQYF. DNA of the CDR3: TGTGCCTGGAGGGCTTCCTACGAGCAGTACTTC.